This T cell receptor beta chain was identified during a study of beta chain features in type 1 diabetes. Study background: All samples yielded some 110 million examined sorted cells.

Sequencing targeted expressed TCRB transcripts, as all isolated RNA had been reverse transcribed. Sequencing used immunoSEQ multiplex PCR; TCRdb keeps in-frame clones, though not all of them. The data show about 240,000 clones, about 25% seen once. In this sample, this clone turned up a few times. CDR3 length equals 16 residues. The germline CDR1 and CDR2 sequences are KGHSH and LQKENI. V lost 3 bases and J lost 0; bases outside the gene matches: 4. The chain links TRBV18 to TRBJ2-1, with 8 bases identical to TRBD1. The sequence came from a man younger than 40 in good health. The sequencing input was central memory CD4+ T cells from blood. The CDR3 DNA follows: TGTGCCAGCTCACCGTTGGGGACAGGCTCCTACAATGAGCAGTTCTTC. Translating it yields CASSPLGTGSYNEQFF.